This record looks at one T cell receptor beta chain sequence and its context. The repertoire was sequenced with immunoSEQ multiplex PCR; TCRdb's copy has only in-frame clones and lacks some. This sample yields about 660,000 clones, of which around nine tenths are seen a single time; over 0.008% belongs to the top ten. Trimming at V came to 3 bases and at J to 2 bases, leaving 6 bases not matched to a gene. The CDR3 length is 16 residues. The germline V gene encodes CDR1 ENHRY and CDR2 SYGVKD. This record comes from a study of shared T cell receptors in the human thymus. The data were also submitted as part of a second study, on human thymus T cells.

The source is a boy under three years old with a congenital heart defect. V and J are TRBV10-3 and TRBJ2-5, with 10 bases identical to TRBD1. What was sequenced was thymocytes. The CDR3 nucleotides read TGTGCCATCAGTGATAGGGACAGGGGATTGCAAGAGACCCAGTACTTC. The encoded protein is CAISDRDRGLQETQYF.